The 25 T cell receptor beta chains below all came from one sample that was sequenced in a study of persistence of HIV-infected CD4 T cells. The libraries were made with immunoSEQ version 4 in survey mode. The method was immunoSEQ multiplex PCR; TCRdb's version includes in-frame clones alone and lacks a portion of them. Here the sample spans around 60,000 clones, 65% to 75% being singletons. Their target antigens are unknown. The stimulus was an HIV-1 Gag 15-mer peptide pool, 0.95 to 1 ug/peptide/mL. Memory cells lacking CD40L and CD69 with high CD45RO were sorted. The source was CD4+ T cells sorted from PBMCs after roughly 20-hour stimulation, collected from a patient who received antiretroviral therapy. The origin of the receptors is an adult man with HIV who was CMV-seropositive.

The chain combines TRBV28 with TRBJ2-1; D is uncertain. Germline V gene sequence: CDR1 MDHEN, CDR2 SYDVKM. V was shortened by 4 bases and J by 3 bases, with 16 bases between the two germline ends. The CDR3 runs to 16 residues. CDR3 region: CASSSPSPPGYNEQFF. In DNA, the CDR3 is TGTGCCAGCAGTTCCCCATCCCCCCCGGGCTACAATGAGCAGTTCTTC.

This chain links TRBV6-1 with TRBJ1-2; D uncertain. This CDR3 comprises 12 residues. CDR1 MNHNS and CDR2 SASEGT come from the germline V gene. Trimming removed 3 bases from V and 8 bases from J, with 10 bases in between. The CDR3, as DNA: TGTGCCAGCAGTGACGCCCCTACAGGCTACACCTTC. Translating gives CASSDAPTGYTF.

V is TRBV6-2 or TRBV6-3 and J is TRBJ2-1; 8 nucleotides line up with TRBD2. The V and J ends lost 0 bases and 14 bases, in that order; junction bases with no gene match: 6. Per germline, CDR1 MNHEY and CDR2 SVGEGT. CDR3 size: 13 residues. The CDR3 loop reads CASSYSKGTREFF. DNA of the CDR3: TGTGCCAGCAGTTACTCGAAAGGGACTAGGGAGTTCTTC.

The V gene is TRBV7-2, the J gene TRBJ2-7, with 7 bases identical to TRBD1. The CDR3 spans 15 residues. CDR1 is SGHTA, CDR2 FQGNSA, per germline. The V gene end was trimmed by 0 bases and the J gene end by 3 bases; junction bases not matched to a gene: 5. For the CDR3, the DNA is TGTGCCAGCAGCTTAGCGACAGGGAACGGCTACGAGCAGTACTTC. This sequence encodes CASSLATGNGYEQYF.

The chain combines TRBV6-6 with TRBJ1-1; tentative D call: TRBD1 (6 bases). V dropped 7 bases and J dropped 1 base, with 10 bases sitting between them. The CDR3 length is 13 residues. CDR1 and CDR2 (germline): MNHNY, SVGAGI (reference sequence). The DNA of the CDR3 is TGTGCCAGCACCCAGGGGTCGAACACTGAAGCTTTCTTT. It specifies CASTQGSNTEAFF.

This clone is a singleton in its sample. J is TRBJ2-1 and V is TRBV4-2; 10 nucleotides agree with TRBD2. V was clipped by 1 base and J by 6 bases; unmatched bases: 6. The CDR3 length is 16 residues. Germline CDR1 reads LGHNA; CDR2 reads YNFKEQ. DNA for the CDR3: TGTGCCAGCAGCCAAGCAGCGGGGGGGCACTCCAATGAGCAGTTCTTC. Residues: CASSQAAGGHSNEQFF.

The DNA for the CDR3 is TGTGCCAGCTCACCAGGGGGGGCCGCCTACAATGAGCAGTTCTTC. The encoded protein is CASSPGGAAYNEQFF. The chain carries TRBV18 and TRBJ2-1; perhaps TRBD2 as D (7 bases). Trimming left V 2 bases short and J 2 bases short, with 10 bases between. From germline, CDR1 is KGHSH and CDR2 LQKENI. The CDR3 consists of 15 residues.

The V call is TRBV19, the J call TRBJ1-1; the D is unclear. Deletions cut 8 bases from V and 0 bases from J, with 10 bases between. The CDR3 has 13 amino acids. Germline values: CDR1 LNHDA, CDR2 SQIVND (reference sequence). CDR3 coding DNA: TGTGCCAGTTTCGGAAATATGAACACTGAAGCTTTCTTT. The encoded protein is CASFGNMNTEAFF.

The J gene is TRBJ1-5, the V gene TRBV19, with 8 positions matching TRBD1. Per germline, CDR1 LNHDA and CDR2 SQIVND (reference sequence). Losses at the gene ends were 1 base for V and 2 bases for J; bases not matched to a gene: 4. The CDR3 has 16 amino acids. CDR3 sequence reads: CASSIVNRGGNQPQHF. In nucleotides, the CDR3 is TGTGCCAGTAGTATAGTCAACAGGGGGGGCAATCAGCCCCAGCATTTT.

The V and J genes are TRBV12-3 or TRBV12-4 and TRBJ2-2; no firm D call. The V gene lost 7 bases and the J gene lost 2 bases, with 8 bases spanning the gap. This CDR3 comprises 13 residues. The CDR3 bases are TGTGCCAGCAACCAGGATAACACCGGGGAGCTGTTTTTT. It translates to CASNQDNTGELFF.

As for this clone: This sample includes further DNA sequences coding for the same CDR3. The chain combines TRBV18 with TRBJ2-3, with TRBD2 matching 8 bases. The ends lost 2 bases at V and 0 bases at J; junction bases unmatched: 4. The germline CDR1 and CDR2 sequences are KGHSH and LQKENI. The CDR3 covers 16 residues. Here the CDR3 reads CASSPRSGGSTDTQYF. The CDR3 nucleotides are TGTGCCAGCTCACCAAGGAGCGGGGGCAGCACAGATACGCAGTATTTT.

The rearrangement links TRBV19 to TRBJ1-5; D unresolved. CDR3 length equals 14 residues. CDR1 is LNHDA, CDR2 SQIVND, per germline (reference sequence). Trimming took off 7 bases at V and 1 base at J, with 11 bases between the two ends. In DNA, the CDR3 is TGTGCCAGTAAAAGGGTGGAGAGCAATCAGCCCCAGCATTTT. Translating it yields CASKRVESNQPQHF.

The CDR3 is CASSEWGRGTGELFF. The CDR3 DNA reads as TGTGCCAGCAGTGAGTGGGGGCGCGGCACCGGGGAGCTGTTTTTT. The chain couples TRBV2 to TRBJ2-2; D perhaps matches TRBD1 (6 bases). The CDR3 spans 15 residues. The V gene lost 3 bases and the J gene lost 4 bases, with 12 bases spanning the gap. The germline V gene encodes CDR1 SNHLY and CDR2 FYNNEI.

This chain joins TRBV7-9 and TRBJ1-2; D is unclear. Trimming stripped 1 base from V and 8 bases from J, with 8 bases between. This CDR3 spans 12 amino acids. CDR1 SEHNR and CDR2 FQNEAQ come from the germline V gene (reference sequence). As DNA, the CDR3 is TGTGCCAGCAGCTTAGGGTCGAGCGGCTACACCTTC. Protein sequence: CASSLGSSGYTF.

V gene TRBV2 combines with J gene TRBJ2-7; D is unresolved. The CDR3 is 14 amino acids. The V gene lost 2 bases and the J gene lost 5 bases, with 13 bases spanning the gap. In germline, CDR1 is SNHLY, CDR2 FYNNEI. Written as DNA, the CDR3 is TGTGCCAGCAGTGAAAGGGTCTCCATCCACGAGCAGTACTTC. Amino acid sequence: CASSERVSIHEQYF.

Only a few counts were recorded for this clone. The chain links TRBV25-1 to TRBJ2-7; 9 nucleotides match TRBD1. The CDR3 loop spans 15 amino acids. V trimming: 2 bases; J trimming: 4 bases; junction bases outside the gene matches: 6. Germline CDR1 is MGHDK and CDR2 is SYGVNS. The CDR3 nucleotides are TGTGCCAGCAGTGAAGCACAGGGGGCAGGATACGAGCAGTACTTC. Translating it yields CASSEAQGAGYEQYF.

This chain uses TRBV6-6 with TRBJ1-4, with a possible D match to TRBD1 (6 bases). In germline, CDR1 is MNHNY, CDR2 SVGAGI (reference sequence). The CDR3 contains 15 residues. Trimming removed 6 bases at V and 7 bases at J, with 18 bases between. CDR3 amino acids: CASRGEGGLAEKLFF. DNA of the CDR3: TGTGCCAGCAGGGGAGAGGGGGGGCTTGCTGAAAAACTGTTTTTT.

This clone was seen only once. This chain connects TRBV6-5 to TRBJ1-5; tentatively, D is TRBD1 (5 bases). The ends were cut back, 8 bases at V and 0 bases at J, with 14 bases in the middle. The CDR3 contains 15 residues. CDR1 MNHEY and CDR2 SVGAGI come from the germline V gene. The DNA for the CDR3 is TGTGCCAGCTCCCTTCCAGGGAATAGCAATCAGCCCCAGCATTTT. Protein product: CASSLPGNSNQPQHF.

The chain combines TRBV14 with TRBJ2-5; possibly TRBD2 for D (5 bases). The CDR3 contains 15 residues. The germline gives CDR1 SGHDN, CDR2 FVKESK. Deletions cut 4 bases from V and 5 bases from J, with 17 bases between. The CDR3 spells CASSLGFTPGETQYF. DNA for the CDR3: TGTGCCAGCAGCCTGGGCTTCACTCCGGGGGAGACCCAGTACTTC.

The rearrangement uses TRBV9 and TRBJ2-3, with D possibly matching TRBD2 (5 bases). This CDR3 is 16 amino acids long. V was cut by 2 bases and J by 6 bases, with 19 bases left in between. Germline values: CDR1 SGDLS, CDR2 YYNGEE. The CDR3 DNA is TGTGCCAGCAGCGTTCATTCGGGAAACCTCGGGGATACGCAGTATTTT. Translated: CASSVHSGNLGDTQYF.

The rearrangement joins TRBV9 to TRBJ1-4; TRBD1 might be the D (6 bases). The germline V gene encodes CDR1 SGDLS and CDR2 YYNGEE. The CDR3 totals 14 residues. Trimming took 4 bases from V and 8 from J, leaving 15 bases between them. CDR3: CASSRTGQPEKLFF. DNA for the CDR3: TGTGCCAGCAGCCGAACTGGACAGCCCGAAAAACTGTTTTTT.

This chain links TRBV4-1 with TRBJ2-1; 14 nucleotides align to TRBD2. The germline CDR1 and CDR2 sequences are MGHRA and YSYEKL. J was trimmed by 4 bases and V by 4 bases; bases with no gene match: 6. The CDR3 is 17 residues long. CDR3 DNA sequence: TGCGCCAGCAGCCGCCAGGGACTAGCGGGGGATTACAATGAGCAGTTCTTC. This translates into CASSRQGLAGDYNEQFF.

CDR3 in DNA: TGTGCCAGCAGCTCAAACCTCCGGGCCGGGGAGCTGTTTTTT. Residues: CASSSNLRAGELFF. The chain couples TRBV7-2 to TRBJ2-2; D ambiguous. This CDR3 comprises 14 residues. V lost 4 bases and J 6 bases, leaving 12 bases between the germline ends. The germline V gene encodes CDR1 SGHTA and CDR2 FQGNSA.

This chain connects TRBV12-3 or TRBV12-4 to TRBJ1-2; D perhaps matches TRBD1 (5 bases). The germline V and J ends were trimmed by 7 bases and 8 bases, with 11 bases remaining between them. There are 11 residues in the CDR3. CDR3 loop: CASKRGYGYTF. The DNA for the CDR3 is TGTGCCAGCAAGAGGGGATACGGCTACACCTTC.

Only one count was recorded for this clone. The chain has TRBV24-1 and TRBJ2-1, with D uncertain. The CDR3 totals 16 residues. The V end was cut by 0 bases, the J end by 2 bases, with 10 bases between. Germline loops: CDR1 KGHDR, CDR2 SFDVKD. The CDR3 bases are TGTGCCACCAGTGATTTGAGACACACCGCCTACAATGAGCAGTTCTTC. Translated, it gives CATSDLRHTAYNEQFF.